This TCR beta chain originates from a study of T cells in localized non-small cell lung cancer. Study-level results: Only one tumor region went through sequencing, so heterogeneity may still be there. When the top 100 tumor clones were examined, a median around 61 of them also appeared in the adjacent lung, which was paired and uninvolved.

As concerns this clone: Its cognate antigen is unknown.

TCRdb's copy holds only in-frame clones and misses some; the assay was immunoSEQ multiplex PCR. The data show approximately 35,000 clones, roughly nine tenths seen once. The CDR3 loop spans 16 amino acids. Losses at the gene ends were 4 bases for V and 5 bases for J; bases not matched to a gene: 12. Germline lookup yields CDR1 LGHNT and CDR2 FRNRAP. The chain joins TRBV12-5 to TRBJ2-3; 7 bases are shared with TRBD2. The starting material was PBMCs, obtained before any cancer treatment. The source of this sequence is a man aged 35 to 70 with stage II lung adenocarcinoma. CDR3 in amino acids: CASGSTGGGGRDTQYF. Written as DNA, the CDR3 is TGTGCTAGTGGTTCCACGGGGGGAGGCGGTCGAGATACGCAGTATTTT.